A single sample is the source of the 2 T cell receptor beta chains below, sequenced in a study of blood T cell repertoires in COVID-19. Sequencing was performed with immunoSEQ multiplex PCR; in TCRdb, only in-frame clones are kept and a portion is missing. Seen here are a few hundred thousand clones, roughly 88% observed once, and the top ten hold roughly an eighth. Material for sequencing was peripheral blood. Receptor source: a man older than 75 with acute or convalescent COVID-19.

CDR3 protein: CASSQTGSQGGNTIYF. The CDR3, as DNA: TGTGCCAGCAGCCAAACAGGGAGTCAAGGGGGAAACACCATATATTTT. The rearrangement links TRBV11-2 to TRBJ1-3; D possibly corresponds to TRBD1 (6 bases). Trimming cost V 5 bases and J 4 bases, with 18 bases left between them. The CDR3 sequence is 16 residues long. Per germline, CDR1 SGHAT and CDR2 FQNNGV.

The chain links TRBV5-4 to TRBJ2-3, with D possibly being TRBD2 (5 bases). The CDR3 contains 12 residues. Germline V gives CDR1 SGHNT, CDR2 YYREEE (reference sequence). Between the trimmed V and J ends, which lost 10 bases and 4 bases, there was a span of 13 bases. The CDR3 bases are TGTGCCTCCGCAGGCGGGTCAGATACGCAGTATTTT. It yields the protein CASAGGSDTQYF.